These 20 T cell receptor beta chains share one sample of origin, sequenced in a study of shared clonotypes between healthy human individuals (dated by TCRdb to about 2020). The library came from the immunoSEQ multiplex PCR assay. TCRdb stores this immuneACCESS table with in-frame sequences only. Part of the clones is absent; in the studies checked, under half of the shortfall reflects unresolved V genes, and no reason is known for the rest. The sample table records roughly 2,500,000 clones; roughly 93% of these occur just once. The top ten clones comprise about 0.34% of the sample. The material sequenced was naive CD4+ T cells from PBMCs. Sample cell subset or site, as interpreted from the label and publication: CD45RA+ positively selected. The receptors were gathered from a man aged 18 to 30 in good health. Some clones in this sample may be carry-over from other donors' samples.

This rearrangement joins TRBV28 to TRBJ2-2, with TRBD2 identical over 8 bases. Germline V lookup: CDR1 MDHEN, CDR2 SYDVKM. After removal of 2 bases from V and 6 bases from J, the junction contained 5 bases not matched to a gene. CDR3 length: 15 residues. Written as DNA, the CDR3 is TGTGCCAGCAGTTTAAGGGGACTAGGGCCCGGGGAGCTGTTTTTT. It codes for CASSLRGLGPGELFF.

The chain is built from TRBV11-2 and TRBJ2-2, with 10 bases that match TRBD2. The germline V gene has CDR1 SGHAT and CDR2 FQNNGV. The CDR3 consists of 15 residues. Trimming at V came to 6 bases and at J to 9 bases, leaving 10 bases not matched to a gene. The CDR3 spells CASSLTLAGGWELFF. CDR3 sequence (DNA): TGTGCCAGCAGTTTGACCTTAGCGGGAGGCTGGGAGCTGTTTTTT. Complete variable domain (other parts from reference TRBV11-2 and TRBJ2-2): EAGVAQSPRYKIIEKRQSVAFWCNPISGHATLYWYQQILGQGPKLLIQFQNNGVVDDSQLPKDRFSAERLKGVDSTLKIQPAKLEDSAVYLCASSLTLAGGWELFFGEGSRLTVL.

CDR3 nucleotide sequence: TGCGCCAGTTCTCGAATCGGCGGGAACACTGAAGCTTTCTTT. Translating it yields CASSRIGGNTEAFF. The chain employs TRBV5-1 and TRBJ1-1; the D is unclear. The CDR3 runs 14 residues. Germline V gives CDR1 SGHRS, CDR2 YFSETQ. The V end lost 8 bases, the J end lost 1 base, and 15 bases lay between the germline ends.

The rearrangement links TRBV7-2 to TRBJ2-1; TRBD2 aligns across 14 bases. The germline CDR1 and CDR2 sequences are SGHTA and FQGNSA. This CDR3 region has 17 residues. V trimming: 4 bases; J trimming: 1 base; junction bases outside the gene matches: 3. The DNA for the CDR3 is TGTGCCAGCAGCTATGGGACTAGCGGGAGTTCCTACAATGAGCAGTTCTTC. Translating it yields CASSYGTSGSSYNEQFF.

The chain recombines TRBV2 with TRBJ2-2; TRBD2 matches 9 bases. Trimming removed 1 base from V and 4 bases from J; junction bases left unmatched: 7. This CDR3 comprises 17 residues. Germline-derived CDR1 and CDR2 are SNHLY and FYNNEI. The CDR3 is CASSEGVLAGSTGELFF. In DNA, the CDR3 is TGTGCCAGCAGTGAAGGAGTCCTAGCGGGAAGCACCGGGGAGCTGTTTTTT.

The chain recombines TRBV5-1 with TRBJ1-4; TRBD1 might be the D (5 bases). V was shortened by 2 bases and J by 4 bases, with 12 bases between the two germline ends. CDR3 length equals 15 residues. Germline CDR1 reads SGHRS; CDR2 reads YFSETQ. The CDR3 bases are TGCGCCAGCAGCTTAGCCGGGACCAATAATGAAAAACTGTTTTTT. It codes for CASSLAGTNNEKLFF. Complete variable domain (other parts from reference TRBV5-1 and TRBJ1-4): KAGVTQTPRYLIKTRGQQVTLSCSPISGHRSVSWYQQTPGQGLQFLFEYFSETQRNKGNFPGRFSGRQFSNSRSEMNVSTLELGDSALYLCASSLAGTNNEKLFFGSGTQLSVL.

The chain carries TRBV28 and TRBJ1-2; 10 bases are shared with TRBD1. Per germline, CDR1 MDHEN and CDR2 SYDVKM. Unmatched junction bases numbered 8, after V lost 2 bases and J lost 8 bases. This CDR3 spans 15 amino acids. The CDR3 nucleotides read TGTGCCAGCAGTTTAAATCTAGGGACAGGGGCGGGCTACACCTTC. Amino acids: CASSLNLGTGAGYTF.

The rearrangement links TRBV7-9 to TRBJ1-6; 8 bases are shared with TRBD1. The length of the CDR3 is 16 residues. Trimming cost V 5 bases and J 0 bases; bases outside gene matches: 3. CDR1 and CDR2 (germline): SEHNR, FQNEAQ (reference sequence). As DNA, the CDR3 is TGTGCCAGCAGCCGGGACAGGAGCTCCTATAATTCACCCCTCCACTTT. It translates to CASSRDRSSYNSPLHF.

This clone has more than one count but fewer than ten. This specimen includes other DNA sequences encoding the same CDR3. The chain joins TRBV14 to TRBJ1-1, with a weak D call TRBD1 (5 bases). Germline V gene data show CDR1 as SGHDN and CDR2 as FVKESK. The CDR3 extends over 13 amino acids. Trimming pared 2 bases from V and 6 bases from J, leaving 10 bases between. The CDR3 nucleotides read TGTGCCAGCAGCCAACAGGGCGTCTCTGAAGCTTTCTTT. Amino acids: CASSQQGVSEAFF.

The chain combines TRBV2 with TRBJ2-7; no clear D. This CDR3 region has 14 residues. The V end was cut by 3 bases, the J end by 5 bases, with 14 bases between. Germline lookup yields CDR1 SNHLY and CDR2 FYNNEI. For the CDR3, the DNA is TGTGCCAGCAGTGAGAAGGTTAGTTGGCACGAGCAGTACTTC. The encoded protein is CASSEKVSWHEQYF.

DNA of the CDR3: TGCGCCAGCAGCCACGGACTAGCGGGAGTCATTTACGTCGAGCAGTACTTC. Its translation is CASSHGLAGVIYVEQYF. The chain uses TRBV5-1 and TRBJ2-7; 13 nucleotides agree with TRBD2. The CDR3 is 17 residues long. The germline V gene encodes CDR1 SGHRS and CDR2 YFSETQ. With V trimmed by 4 bases and J by 6 bases, 13 bases remained unmatched.

The rearrangement links TRBV28 to TRBJ2-3, with D perhaps matching TRBD1 or TRBD2 (7 bases each). The CDR3 is made up of 14 amino acids. Germline V gene data show CDR1 as MDHEN and CDR2 as SYDVKM. V lost 6 bases, J lost 6 bases, and 16 bases lay in between. The CDR3: CASRQGGPRDTQYF. The CDR3, as DNA: TGTGCCAGCAGGCAGGGGGGGCCCCGGGATACGCAGTATTTT.

The J gene is TRBJ1-1, the V gene TRBV7-9; a possible D gene is TRBD1 (5 bases). V lost 2 bases, J lost 10 bases, and 20 bases lay in between. CDR3 length: 15 amino acids. From germline, CDR1 is SEHNR and CDR2 FQNEAQ (reference sequence). CDR3 sequence reads: CASSLRDLTELGAFF. The CDR3 bases are TGTGCCAGCAGCTTACGGGACCTCACTGAATTAGGAGCTTTCTTT.

This clone is a singleton in its sample. This chain connects TRBV11-3 to TRBJ2-5; TRBD2 matches 7 bases. Trimming at V came to 1 base and at J to 7 bases, leaving 0 bases not matched to a gene. This CDR3 comprises 12 residues. Germline values: CDR1 SGHNT, CDR2 YENEEA. The CDR3 loop reads CASSLGGGTQYF. As DNA, the CDR3 is TGTGCCAGCAGCTTAGGGGGGGGGACCCAGTACTTC.

This chain joins TRBV18 and TRBJ2-7; 7 nucleotides line up with TRBD1. CDR3 length: 15 amino acids. V was pared by 1 base and J by 1 base, with 4 bases of the junction left unmatched. Germline V CDR1 and CDR2: KGHSH, LQKENI. The CDR3 protein is CASSPRETGSYEQYF. CDR3 nucleotides: TGTGCCAGCTCACCACGGGAGACAGGGTCCTACGAGCAGTACTTC.

The gene calls are TRBV6-5 and TRBJ1-5, with 9 bases lining up with TRBD1. Unmatched junction bases numbered 7, after V lost 9 bases and J lost 4 bases. There are 14 residues in the CDR3. Germline loops: CDR1 MNHEY, CDR2 SVGAGI. CDR3 sequence: CASARTGVNQPQHF. Written as DNA, the CDR3 is TGTGCCAGTGCAAGGACAGGGGTAAATCAGCCCCAGCATTTT.

V gene TRBV18 combines with J gene TRBJ1-1; weak D call: TRBD1 (5 bases). The V gene lost 5 bases and the J gene lost 7 bases, with 29 bases spanning the gap. Looked up from germline, CDR1 is KGHSH and CDR2 is LQKENI. There are 18 residues in the CDR3. As DNA, the CDR3 is TGTGCCAGCTCATGGATGGACACCGGTGAAGGGAATTTTATTGAAGCTTTCTTT. The encoded protein is CASSWMDTGEGNFIEAFF.

The chain uses TRBV2 and TRBJ2-2, with D possibly being TRBD2 (5 bases). V was clipped by 8 bases and J by 0 bases, with 10 bases between them. The CDR3 spans 14 residues. In germline, CDR1 is SNHLY, CDR2 FYNNEI. The CDR3: CASRDSPNTGELFF. The CDR3 coding sequence is TGTGCCAGCCGGGATAGCCCGAACACCGGGGAGCTGTTTTTT.

The gene calls are TRBV4-1 and TRBJ1-5; D perhaps matches TRBD1 (6 bases). Looked up from germline, CDR1 is MGHRA and CDR2 is YSYEKL. This CDR3 contains 17 residues. V lost 4 bases, J lost 6 bases, and 22 bases lay in between. DNA for the CDR3: TGCGCCAGCAGCCTTTCCCACCCCCAGGGGTCTGGTCAGCCCCAGCATTTT. Its protein product is CASSLSHPQGSGQPQHF.

V and J are TRBV6-4 and TRBJ1-2; D unresolved. V lost 6 bases, J lost 1 base, and 9 bases lay in between. The V gene's germline CDR1 is MRHNA and CDR2 SNTAGT. The CDR3 spans 13 residues. The DNA for the CDR3 is TGTGCCAGCAGAGGTCAGGATAACTATGGCTACACCTTC. It translates to CASRGQDNYGYTF.